The source of this T cell receptor beta chain is a study of OX40 agonist ivuxolimab in advanced cancers. Across the whole study: Partial responses, seen in three patients, involved one hepatocellular carcinoma and two cutaneous melanomas.

Sampling times: baseline, cycle 4 day 1, cycle 7 day 1. Study-wide results and caveats: The study found that CD8+ T cells averaged more expanded clones than CD4+. CD4+ and CD8+ blood T cells expanded clonally by week 6 at 0.1 to 3.0 mg/kg.

As to this clone: What it binds is unknown.

There are 16 residues in the CDR3. Germline loops: CDR1 ENHRY, CDR2 SYGVKD. The V gene end was trimmed by 0 bases and the J gene end by 12 bases; junction bases not matched to a gene: 11. The table came from immunoSEQ multiplex PCR; TCRdb's copy has only in-frame clones and leaves some out. The data contain about 110,000 clones, approximately 90% of them singletons. The receptor's source is an adult with an advanced solid tumor such as melanoma, head and neck, liver or kidney cancer. The chain employs TRBV10-3 and TRBJ2-1, with 10 bases aligning to TRBD2. The sequences come from CD4+ or CD8+ T cells sorted from blood, collected in a trial of the OX40 agonist ivuxolimab. This CDR3 reads CAISESKLAGLSGQFF. In nucleotides, the CDR3 is TGTGCCATCAGTGAGTCAAAACTAGCGGGGCTGTCGGGGCAGTTCTTC.